The 14 T cell receptor beta chains listed next were all sequenced from one sample in a study of blood T cell repertoires in COVID-19. Produced via immunoSEQ multiplex PCR; TCRdb's table is partial and in-frame only. The profile shows 20,000 to 30,000 clones, approximately 85% of them singletons. Specimen: peripheral blood. The source of these receptors is a human donor in a cohort sampled during active COVID-19.

The V and J genes are TRBV7-9 and TRBJ2-1, with a possible D match to TRBD2 (7 bases). Germline V gene sequence: CDR1 SEHNR, CDR2 FQNEAQ (reference sequence). The CDR3 totals 15 residues. V lost 5 bases and J lost 6, with 17 bases in between. DNA for the CDR3: TGTGCCAGCAGCCTAGTTGGGGGGGCGGGCAATGAGCAGTTCTTC. This gives the protein CASSLVGGAGNEQFF.

This chain joins TRBV2 and TRBJ2-2; a weak D match, TRBD2 (7 bases). CDR1 is SNHLY and CDR2 is FYNNEI in the germline V gene. Deletions cut 5 bases from V and 1 base from J, with 20 bases between. The CDR3 loop spans 18 amino acids. The CDR3 coding sequence is TGTGCCAGCAGTTTGGGGGCGGCCGGGGGGTGGAACACCGGGGAGCTGTTTTTT. This codes for CASSLGAAGGWNTGELFF.

This clone appeared once. The chain employs TRBV9 and TRBJ1-3; TRBD1 agrees at 8 bases. This CDR3 is 16 amino acids long. Germline CDR1 and CDR2: SGDLS and YYNGEE. After removal of 1 base from V and 4 bases from J, the junction contained 7 bases not matched to a gene. The CDR3: CASSVQGDRGGNTIYF. In DNA, the CDR3 is TGTGCCAGCAGCGTACAGGGAGACAGGGGAGGAAACACCATATATTTT.

The V call is TRBV9, the J call TRBJ2-3, with TRBD2 matching 10 bases. Germline-derived CDR1 and CDR2 are SGDLS and YYNGEE. Trimming took 4 bases from V and 3 from J; bases not matched to a gene: 2. CDR3 length equals 14 residues. CDR3 bases: TGTGCCAGCAGCCCTAGCGGGAGTACAGATACGCAGTATTTT. Residues: CASSPSGSTDTQYF.

The chain combines TRBV18 with TRBJ2-1; D perhaps matches TRBD1 (6 bases). CDR3 length: 14 residues. Trimming took off 3 bases at V and 9 bases at J, with 15 bases between the two ends. The germline V gene encodes CDR1 KGHSH and CDR2 LQKENI. The CDR3 DNA reads as TGTGCCAGCTCACCGCAAGACAGGCGTCCTGAGCAGTTCTTC. This sequence encodes CASSPQDRRPEQFF.

This chain uses TRBV6-5 with TRBJ2-3; a possible D gene is TRBD2 (5 bases). CDR3 length: 15 residues. V was shortened by 6 bases and J by 1 base, with 14 bases between the two germline ends. Germline V lookup: CDR1 MNHEY, CDR2 SVGAGI. Here the CDR3 reads CASSLLDPRTDTQYF. The CDR3 DNA is TGTGCCAGCAGCCTACTAGACCCTCGCACAGATACGCAGTATTTT.

This clone was seen only once. The V gene is TRBV28, the J gene TRBJ1-2, with unresolved D. Germline V CDR1 and CDR2: MDHEN, SYDVKM. V gave up 6 bases and J gave up 4 bases, with 9 bases separating them. The CDR3 sequence is 12 residues long. In DNA form, the CDR3 reads TGTGCCAGCAGGTCTAACCTCTATGGCTACACCTTC. Its translation is CASRSNLYGYTF.

This chain links TRBV5-1 with TRBJ2-5; maybe TRBD2 (5 bases). Deletions cut 0 bases from V and 2 bases from J, with 8 bases between. The CDR3 loop spans 14 amino acids. Germline CDR1 SGHRS, CDR2 YFSETQ. CDR3 DNA: TGCGCCAGCAGCTTGGCCAGGACTCAAGAGACCCAGTACTTC. This encodes CASSLARTQETQYF.

The chain joins TRBV14 to TRBJ2-7; the match to TRBD2 covers 11 bases. Germline V lookup: CDR1 SGHDN, CDR2 FVKESK. The CDR3 runs 19 residues. Unmatched junction bases numbered 13, after V lost 0 bases and J lost 3 bases. The CDR3 DNA sequence: TGTGCCAGCAGCCAAGATCTGCCGGGACTAGCGGCATCAAGCTACGAGCAGTACTTC. Translating it yields CASSQDLPGLAASSYEQYF.

J is TRBJ1-1 and V is TRBV13; a weak D match, TRBD1 (6 bases). The CDR3 loop spans 15 amino acids. Looked up from germline, CDR1 is PRHDT and CDR2 is FYEKMQ (reference sequence). The V end was cut by 0 bases, the J end by 3 bases, with 11 bases between. As DNA, the CDR3 is TGTGCCAGCAGCTTAGGGAGGGGGTGGGACACTGAAGCTTTCTTT. Encoded protein: CASSLGRGWDTEAFF.

J is TRBJ2-7 and V is TRBV27; the match to TRBD2 covers 7 bases. With 6 bases clipped from V and 3 bases from J, the junction kept 5 bases outside the gene matches. Germline V CDR1 and CDR2: MNHEY, SMNVEV (reference sequence). The CDR3 contains 13 residues. This CDR3 reads CASRRGGNYEQYF. The CDR3, as DNA: TGTGCCAGCAGGAGGGGAGGGAACTACGAGCAGTACTTC.

This clone is categorized as medium-sized. The V call is TRBV2, the J call TRBJ1-1; D is uncertain. The CDR3 runs 13 residues. V gave up 5 bases and J gave up 2 bases, with 9 bases separating them. The germline gives CDR1 SNHLY, CDR2 FYNNEI. The CDR3 protein is CASSSDGNTEAFF. CDR3 DNA: TGTGCCAGCAGTAGCGACGGAAACACTGAAGCTTTCTTT.

The genes are TRBV6-2 or TRBV6-3 and TRBJ2-7; 16 bases fit TRBD2. With 6 bases clipped from V and 2 bases from J, the junction kept 13 bases outside the gene matches. The CDR3 extends over 19 amino acids. In germline, CDR1 is MNHEY, CDR2 SVGEGT. Written as DNA, the CDR3 is TGTGCCAGCAGCCTCGATCCGGGACTAGCGGGAGGGAGGCCCTACGAGCAGTACTTC. Translating gives CASSLDPGLAGGRPYEQYF.

This clone has more than one count but fewer than ten. The V call is TRBV7-9, the J call TRBJ1-1; tentative D call: TRBD1 (5 bases). CDR3 length: 16 amino acids. Per the germline V gene, CDR1 is SEHNR and CDR2 is FQNEAQ (reference sequence). Trimming removed 3 bases from V and 4 bases from J, with 18 bases in between. The CDR3: CASSFSGTGGGTEAFF. CDR3 nucleotide sequence: TGTGCCAGCAGCTTCTCCGGGACTGGCGGGGGCACTGAAGCTTTCTTT.